This entry lists 18 T cell receptor beta chains sequenced from one sample in a study of T cell changes during pregnancy in multiple sclerosis. Some clones are missing from TCRdb's copy, which holds only in-frame ones; the method was immunoSEQ multiplex PCR. Here the sample spans 50,000 to 65,000 clones, 90% to 95% being singletons. The source material was CD4+ T cells from peripheral blood mononuclear cells, sampled in the first trimester of pregnancy. The receptors stem from a female donor with multiple sclerosis, enrolled in a pregnancy study.

This chain uses TRBV7-9 with TRBJ1-5; TRBD1 aligns across 10 bases. CDR3 length equals 17 residues. The germline CDR1 and CDR2 sequences are SEHNR and FQNEAQ (reference sequence). The trim removed 4 bases at V and 1 base at J, leaving 7 bases unmatched. The CDR3 region is CASSSGQGLPSNQPQHF. For the CDR3, the DNA is TGTGCCAGCAGCTCGGGACAGGGGCTCCCCAGCAATCAGCCCCAGCATTTT.

This clone was seen a handful of times. The chain couples TRBV5-4 to TRBJ2-5; 7 bases line up with TRBD2. Germline CDR1 is SGHNT and CDR2 is YYREEE (reference sequence). This CDR3 comprises 15 residues. V lost 0 bases and J lost 2; bases outside the gene matches: 4. CDR3 in DNA: TGTGCCAGCAGCTTGGCTCGGGGACTACAAGAGACCCAGTACTTC. It encodes CASSLARGLQETQYF.

The chain joins TRBV7-9 to TRBJ1-1; TRBD1 agrees at 9 bases. Looked up from germline, CDR1 is SEHNR and CDR2 is FQNEAQ (reference sequence). The CDR3 totals 15 residues. V lost 5 bases to trimming and J lost 12 bases; unmatched junction nucleotides: 16. For the CDR3, the DNA is TGTGCCAGCAGCCCAGGGACAGGGTCGGGGAGAATGTCTTTCTTT. This gives the protein CASSPGTGSGRMSFF.

The V and J genes are TRBV2 and TRBJ1-1, with D possibly being TRBD1 (6 bases). V lost 6 bases and J 6 bases, leaving 17 bases between the germline ends. The CDR3 contains 14 residues. CDR1 and CDR2 (germline): SNHLY, FYNNEI. In nucleotides, the CDR3 is TGTGCCAGCAGGGACGCAACAGGGAAGGCTGAAGCTTTCTTT. Amino acids: CASRDATGKAEAFF. Filled out from reference TRBV2 and TRBJ1-1, the complete variable domain reads EPEVTQTPSHQVTQMGQEVILRCVPISNHLYFYWYRQILGQKVEFLVSFYNNEISEKSEIFDDQFSVERPDGSNFTLKIRSTKLEDSAMYFCASRDATGKAEAFFGQGTRLTVV.

The V call is TRBV7-2, the J call TRBJ1-5, with D unresolved. Germline CDR1 is SGHTA and CDR2 is FQGNSA. The CDR3 contains 14 residues. Trimming took off 5 bases at V and 3 bases at J, with 11 bases between the two ends. The CDR3 loop reads CASSLRVPNQPQHF. The CDR3 nucleotides are TGTGCCAGCAGCCTGAGGGTACCCAATCAGCCCCAGCATTTT.

V gene TRBV4-2 combines with J gene TRBJ2-1; 9 nucleotides agree with TRBD1. Germline V gives CDR1 LGHNA, CDR2 YNFKEQ. Trimming at V came to 1 base and at J to 8 bases, leaving 6 bases not matched to a gene. This CDR3 is built from 15 residues. As DNA, the CDR3 is TGTGCCAGCAGCCAAGGTTTCAGACAGGGGGATGAGCAGTTCTTC. Protein: CASSQGFRQGDEQFF.

The rearrangement uses TRBV4-3 and TRBJ1-4; D may be TRBD1 (6 bases). Germline loops: CDR1 LGHNA, CDR2 YSLEER. This CDR3 comprises 20 residues. V was cut by 0 bases and J by 0 bases, with 20 bases left in between. In DNA form, the CDR3 reads TGCGCCAGCAGCCAAGACCTTAATACAGGGATCTTTGCAACTAATGAAAAACTGTTTTTT. It is translated as CASSQDLNTGIFATNEKLFF.

The J gene is TRBJ2-1, the V gene TRBV5-1; 7 positions match TRBD2. CDR3 size: 14 residues. Per germline, CDR1 SGHRS and CDR2 YFSETQ. Trimming took 3 bases from V and 7 from J; bases not matched to a gene: 7. The CDR3 region is CASSSGGRSNEQFF. DNA of the CDR3: TGCGCCAGCAGCTCCGGGGGGAGGAGTAATGAGCAGTTCTTC.

The chain carries TRBV5-1 and TRBJ2-1; the match to TRBD2 covers 15 bases. The CDR3 contains 19 residues. The V gene's germline CDR1 is SGHRS and CDR2 YFSETQ. J lost 7 bases, V lost 2 bases, and 13 bases had no gene match. The CDR3 bases are TGCGCCAGCAGCTTCTGGACTAGCGGGGGGGCAGGCTACACGAATGAGCAGTTCTTC. Translation: CASSFWTSGGAGYTNEQFF. The entire variable domain, with the rest obtained from reference TRBV5-1 and TRBJ2-1, is as follows: KAGVTQTPRYLIKTRGQQVTLSCSPISGHRSVSWYQQTPGQGLQFLFEYFSETQRNKGNFPGRFSGRQFSNSRSEMNVSTLELGDSALYLCASSFWTSGGAGYTNEQFFGPGTRLTVL.

The chain has TRBV6-4 and TRBJ1-1; D gene ambiguous. The ends were cut back, 3 bases at V and 4 bases at J, with 18 bases in the middle. The CDR3 spans 16 residues. Germline CDR1 is MRHNA and CDR2 is SNTAGT. The CDR3 DNA reads TGTGCCAGCAGTGAAAGGTGGGTTTCCGGAGGCACTGAAGCTTTCTTT. Encoded protein: CASSERWVSGGTEAFF.

V is TRBV18 and J is TRBJ1-1; a possible D gene is TRBD1 (5 bases). The germline V gene has CDR1 KGHSH and CDR2 LQKENI. This CDR3 has 14 residues. V lost 3 bases and J lost 5, with 13 bases in between. The CDR3: CASSPPRGWTEAFF. The CDR3 bases are TGTGCCAGCTCACCCCCCCGGGGGTGGACTGAAGCTTTCTTT. The variable domain in full, with the rest retrieved from reference TRBV18 and TRBJ1-1, is NAGVMQNPRHLVRRRGQEARLRCSPMKGHSHVYWYRQLPEEGLKFMVYLQKENIIDESGMPKERFSAEFPKEGPSILRIQQVVRGDSAAYFCASSPPRGWTEAFFGQGTRLTVV.

V gene TRBV5-6 combines with J gene TRBJ2-7, with 9 nucleotides matching TRBD2. V lost 7 bases and J lost 3; bases outside the gene matches: 8. CDR1 is SGHDT, CDR2 YYEEEE, per germline. CDR3 length equals 14 residues. CDR3 sequence: CASGRLAERYEQYF. DNA of the CDR3: TGTGCCAGCGGCAGACTAGCGGAACGCTACGAGCAGTACTTC.

The chain links TRBV5-6 to TRBJ1-4; D remains unclear. Germline V gene data show CDR1 as SGHDT and CDR2 as YYEEEE. The CDR3 loop spans 14 amino acids. V was clipped by 2 bases and J by 3 bases, with 8 bases between them. CDR3: CASSFLQPNEKLFF. In nucleotides, the CDR3 is TGTGCCAGCAGCTTTCTACAGCCTAATGAAAAACTGTTTTTT.

The J gene is TRBJ2-7, the V gene TRBV10-3; TRBD1 matches at 12 bases. There are 15 residues in the CDR3. The trim removed 3 bases at V and 6 bases at J, leaving 6 bases unmatched. Germline V gene sequence: CDR1 ENHRY, CDR2 SYGVKD. The CDR3 DNA follows: TGTGCCATCAGTGACCCCGGGACAGGGGGCGGCGAGCAGTACTTC. It translates to CAISDPGTGGGEQYF.

The V call is TRBV7-2, the J call TRBJ2-7; possibly TRBD2 for D (7 bases). The V and J ends lost 3 bases and 3 bases respectively, with 18 bases between them. The CDR3 has 16 amino acids. Germline lookup yields CDR1 SGHTA and CDR2 FQGNSA. The CDR3 loop is CASSLLTGGGYYEQYF. Written as DNA, the CDR3 is TGTGCCAGCAGCTTGCTTACGGGGGGCGGGTACTACGAGCAGTACTTC.

The chain carries TRBV18 and TRBJ1-4, with 8 positions matching TRBD1. V lost 6 bases and J lost 4; bases outside the gene matches: 7. This CDR3 contains 15 residues. Germline V lookup: CDR1 KGHSH, CDR2 LQKENI. The CDR3 loop reads CASSPGQGGNEKLFF. CDR3 DNA: TGTGCCAGCTCCCCCGGACAGGGAGGTAATGAAAAACTGTTTTTT.

This chain connects TRBV7-3 to TRBJ1-1, with D possibly matching TRBD1 (6 bases). Germline CDR1 reads SGHTA; CDR2 reads FQGTGA. The V and J ends lost 3 bases and 6 bases respectively, with 11 bases between them. The length of the CDR3 is 13 residues. Here the CDR3 DNA reads TGTGCCAGCAGCTTTTTGGGGGCACCTGAAGCTTTCTTT. Encoded protein: CASSFLGAPEAFF.

This chain links TRBV19 with TRBJ1-1; D perhaps matches TRBD1 (6 bases). The CDR3 is 14 amino acids. The ends were cut back, 7 bases at V and 10 bases at J, with 22 bases in the middle. Germline loops: CDR1 LNHDA, CDR2 SQIVND (reference sequence). CDR3 nucleotide sequence: TGTGCCAGTAATCATATTGGGGGGGGGCGCGGAGCTTTCTTT. It translates to CASNHIGGGRGAFF.